The 29 T cell receptor beta chains reported below all come from one sample, sequenced in a study of cytotoxic CD8 clonotypes in ibrutinib-treated CLL. Only in-frame clones appear in the TCRdb table, and some are missing; sequencing was by immunoSEQ multiplex PCR. The sample holds 150,000 or so clones, over 75% seen once. Specimen: PBMCs, collected after 24 months of ibrutinib treatment. The source is a human donor with chronic lymphocytic leukemia.

This clone appeared a single time. The chain combines TRBV5-1 with TRBJ2-1; the match to TRBD2 covers 13 bases. CDR1 is SGHRS, CDR2 YFSETQ, per germline. CDR3 length: 16 amino acids. V lost 2 bases and J lost 8; bases outside the gene matches: 7. The CDR3 DNA sequence: TGCGCCAGCAGCTTACGGACTAGCGGGGGTCAGGATGAGCAGTTCTTC. Encoded protein: CASSLRTSGGQDEQFF.

This sequence joins TRBV5-1 and TRBJ1-1; TRBD1 might be the D (5 bases). The CDR3 runs 15 residues. Looked up from germline, CDR1 is SGHRS and CDR2 is YFSETQ. V was shortened by 2 bases and J by 4 bases, with 15 bases between the two germline ends. CDR3 sequence: CASSLGTGTGTEAFF. The DNA for the CDR3 is TGCGCCAGCAGCTTAGGGACGGGGACGGGCACTGAAGCTTTCTTT.

This chain connects TRBV19 to TRBJ2-1; 11 bases are a match to TRBD1. V trimming: 5 bases; J trimming: 6 bases; junction bases outside the gene matches: 6. Germline CDR1 LNHDA, CDR2 SQIVND (reference sequence). There are 15 residues in the CDR3. The CDR3 region has the DNA TGTGCCAGTAGTGTCACGGGACAGGGGGTCAATGAGCAGTTCTTC. Protein sequence: CASSVTGQGVNEQFF. Together with reference TRBV19 and TRBJ2-1, the CDR3 gives the full variable domain: DGGITQSPKYLFRKEGQNVTLSCEQNLNHDAMYWYRQDPGQGLRLIYYSQIVNDFQKGDIAEGYSVSREKKESFPLTVTSAQKNPTAFYLCASSVTGQGVNEQFFGPGTRLTVL.

This sequence joins TRBV28 and TRBJ2-4; possible D gene TRBD1, 5 bases. CDR1 and CDR2 (germline): MDHEN, SYDVKM. The length of the CDR3 is 15 residues. With 5 bases removed from V and 7 bases from J, the gap between germline ends came to 18 bases. In nucleotides, the CDR3 is TGTGCCAGCAGTGTATTTCAGGGTGTCGGGAACATTCAGTACTTC. Translating gives CASSVFQGVGNIQYF.

The chain uses TRBV11-2 and TRBJ2-7; D unresolved. The CDR3 has 13 residues. Germline V CDR1 and CDR2: SGHAT, FQNNGV. V was clipped by 1 base and J by 4 bases, with 8 bases between them. The DNA of the CDR3 is TGTGCCAGCAGCTTAGGTCTAAGATACGAGCAGTACTTC. Protein product: CASSLGLRYEQYF. The full variable domain, its missing parts supplied by reference TRBV11-2 and TRBJ2-7, is EAGVAQSPRYKIIEKRQSVAFWCNPISGHATLYWYQQILGQGPKLLIQFQNNGVVDDSQLPKDRFSAERLKGVDSTLKIQPAKLEDSAVYLCASSLGLRYEQYFGPGTRLTVT.

This chain connects TRBV18 to TRBJ2-1, with D hard to call. The CDR3 totals 14 residues. With 6 bases removed from V and 10 bases from J, the gap between germline ends came to 19 bases. Per the germline V gene, CDR1 is KGHSH and CDR2 is LQKENI. The CDR3 is CASSPERKLREQFF. The CDR3 bases are TGTGCCAGCTCCCCGGAACGAAAGCTAAGGGAGCAGTTCTTC.

This rearrangement joins TRBV18 to TRBJ1-1; D ambiguous. This CDR3 region has 15 residues. The V end was cut by 3 bases, the J end by 1 base, with 12 bases between. Per the germline V gene, CDR1 is KGHSH and CDR2 is LQKENI. DNA of the CDR3: TGTGCCAGCTCACCGGCCGAGGCCAGGAACACTGAAGCTTTCTTT. This codes for CASSPAEARNTEAFF.

CDR3 coding DNA: TGTGCCAGCAGCACGACTAGCGGGCGGTACGAGCAGTACTTC. As protein: CASSTTSGRYEQYF. The rearrangement links TRBV28 to TRBJ2-7; 10 bases line up with TRBD2. Germline assignment: CDR1 MDHEN and CDR2 SYDVKM. CDR3 size: 14 residues. V lost 6 bases, J lost 4 bases, and 6 bases stayed unmatched.

V and J are TRBV18 and TRBJ2-2, with 7 bases that match TRBD2. This CDR3 region has 15 residues. Per germline, CDR1 KGHSH and CDR2 LQKENI. Trimming took 8 bases from V and 2 from J; bases not matched to a gene: 8. The CDR3 nucleotides are TGTGCCAGCCCAAGCGGGACTACTAACACCGGGGAGCTGTTTTTT. The encoded protein is CASPSGTTNTGELFF.

This sequence joins TRBV6-5 and TRBJ2-3, with 9 bases fitting TRBD2. The CDR3 loop spans 15 amino acids. From germline, CDR1 is MNHEY and CDR2 SVGAGI. Trimming took 6 bases from V and 0 from J; bases not matched to a gene: 4. For the CDR3, the DNA is TGTGCCAGCAGCACGCGGGGGGGGAGCACAGATACGCAGTATTTT. Translated: CASSTRGGSTDTQYF.

The rearrangement links TRBV28 to TRBJ2-7; D possibly corresponds to TRBD2 (5 bases). From germline, CDR1 is MDHEN and CDR2 SYDVKM. V lost 3 bases and J 4 bases, leaving 7 bases between the germline ends. This CDR3 contains 12 residues. CDR3 DNA: TGTGCCAGCAGTTTCCCGGGATACGAGCAGTACTTC. Residues: CASSFPGYEQYF.

The chain uses TRBV5-1 and TRBJ1-2; tentatively, D is TRBD1 (6 bases). V was trimmed by 2 bases and J by 4 bases, leaving 12 bases between them. The CDR3 totals 14 residues. Germline V lookup: CDR1 SGHRS, CDR2 YFSETQ. CDR3: CASSLSGEGYGYTF. The DNA of the CDR3 is TGCGCCAGCAGCTTATCAGGGGAGGGCTATGGCTACACCTTC.

The CDR3 DNA is TGTGCCAGCACCCACCGGGACAGCCAAGAGACCCAGTACTTC. Residues: CASTHRDSQETQYF. The V call is TRBV7-9, the J call TRBJ2-5, with 7 nucleotides matching TRBD1. Germline V CDR1 and CDR2: SEHNR, FQNEAQ (reference sequence). The CDR3 consists of 14 residues. V lost 7 bases to trimming and J lost 1 base; unmatched junction nucleotides: 6.

The J gene is TRBJ2-3, the V gene TRBV27; 7 nucleotides align to TRBD1. CDR1 is MNHEY and CDR2 is SMNVEV in the germline V gene (reference sequence). This CDR3 contains 18 residues. Trimming took 6 bases from V and 0 from J; bases not matched to a gene: 15. The CDR3 loop reads CASSPPGQTGWSTDTQYF. The CDR3 DNA is TGTGCCAGCAGCCCCCCGGGACAGACGGGATGGAGCACAGATACGCAGTATTTT.

The V gene is TRBV19, the J gene TRBJ1-3; D unresolved. This CDR3 has 16 amino acids. Germline CDR1 and CDR2: LNHDA and SQIVND (reference sequence). V lost 7 bases and J 0 bases, leaving 16 bases between the germline ends. The CDR3 bases are TGTGCCAGTACCCAATCGGGCAGAGCCTCTGGAAACACCATATATTTT. This gives the protein CASTQSGRASGNTIYF.

This chain uses TRBV7-2 with TRBJ2-7, with 8 bases identical to TRBD1. Per germline, CDR1 SGHTA and CDR2 FQGNSA. This CDR3 is 12 amino acids long. Losses at the gene ends were 5 bases for V and 4 bases for J; bases not matched to a gene: 1. CDR3 DNA: TGTGCCAGCAGCGGACAGGGTTACGAGCAGTACTTC. It yields the protein CASSGQGYEQYF.

Only a few counts were recorded for this clone. This chain joins TRBV28 and TRBJ1-1, with D uncertain. The CDR3 is 11 amino acids. Trimming took off 3 bases at V and 11 bases at J, with 10 bases between the two ends. From germline, CDR1 is MDHEN and CDR2 SYDVKM. This chain's CDR3 is CASSFREGAFF. CDR3 in DNA: TGTGCCAGCAGTTTTAGGGAAGGGGCTTTCTTT.

The genes are TRBV2 and TRBJ1-5; the D is unclear. The CDR3 contains 14 residues. Germline-derived CDR1 and CDR2 are SNHLY and FYNNEI. Trimming shortened V by 3 bases and J by 2 bases, and 8 bases separated the two germline ends. CDR3 bases: TGTGCCAGCAGTGACGGGGTTGGCAATCAGCCCCAGCATTTT. Its translation: CASSDGVGNQPQHF. The full variable domain, rest sourced from reference TRBV2 and TRBJ1-5, is EPEVTQTPSHQVTQMGQEVILRCVPISNHLYFYWYRQILGQKVEFLVSFYNNEISEKSEIFDDQFSVERPDGSNFTLKIRSTKLEDSAMYFCASSDGVGNQPQHFGDGTRLSIL.

The chain links TRBV19 to TRBJ2-7; D is tentatively TRBD1 or TRBD2 (6 bases each). The CDR3 extends over 17 amino acids. V was clipped by 3 bases and J by 1 base, with 19 bases between them. In germline, CDR1 is LNHDA, CDR2 SQIVND (reference sequence). CDR3 loop: CASSMGGDGTSSYEQYF. The CDR3 DNA reads as TGTGCCAGTAGTATGGGCGGGGACGGGACATCTTCCTACGAGCAGTACTTC.

V is TRBV7-2 and J is TRBJ2-3; D might be TRBD2 (6 bases). Germline CDR1 SGHTA, CDR2 FQGNSA. The CDR3 consists of 12 residues. V was trimmed by 8 bases and J by 6 bases, leaving 12 bases between them. Here the CDR3 DNA reads TGTGCCAGCGGCCGGAGGGTGGATACGCAGTATTTT. Protein: CASGRRVDTQYF.

The chain employs TRBV7-2 and TRBJ2-4; TRBD2 might be the D (6 bases). Germline V gene data show CDR1 as SGHTA and CDR2 as FQGNSA. The CDR3 extends over 15 amino acids. V lost 4 bases and J 6 bases, leaving 16 bases between the germline ends. CDR3 sequence reads: CASSSFVLGGNIQYF. The CDR3 DNA reads TGTGCCAGCAGCTCCTTTGTCCTCGGGGGAAACATTCAGTACTTC. Together with reference TRBV7-2 and TRBJ2-4, the CDR3 gives the full variable domain: GAGVSQSPSNKVTEKGKDVELRCDPISGHTALYWYRQSLGQGLEFLIYFQGNSAPDKSGLPSDRFSAERTGGSVSTLTIQRTQQEDSAVYLCASSSFVLGGNIQYFGAGTRLSVL.

The chain links TRBV2 to TRBJ2-7, with 11 positions matching TRBD2. The V gene's germline CDR1 is SNHLY and CDR2 FYNNEI. This CDR3 contains 14 residues. V was clipped by 6 bases and J by 2 bases; unmatched bases: 3. CDR3 protein: CASRIAGGTYEQYF. The CDR3 coding sequence is TGTGCCAGCAGGATAGCGGGAGGGACCTACGAGCAGTACTTC.

V and J are TRBV7-9 and TRBJ2-3; the match to TRBD2 covers 8 bases. The CDR3 is 15 residues long. CDR1 is SEHNR, CDR2 FQNEAQ, per germline (reference sequence). V was clipped by 6 bases and J by 3 bases; unmatched bases: 8. Here the CDR3 DNA reads TGTGCCAGCAGTCGAACTAGCGGTGGTACAGATACGCAGTATTTT. It is translated as CASSRTSGGTDTQYF.

The chain has TRBV15 and TRBJ2-3; TRBD2 is a possible D gene (5 bases). This CDR3 comprises 17 residues. V was pared by 0 bases and J by 0 bases, with 13 bases between. Germline loops: CDR1 LNHNV, CDR2 YYDKDF (reference sequence). The CDR3 loop is CATSRDPGVLSTDTQYF. The CDR3 coding sequence is TGTGCCACCAGCAGAGATCCCGGGGTGCTTAGCACAGATACGCAGTATTTT.

The chain joins TRBV27 to TRBJ1-2; 9 bases align to TRBD1. The CDR3 has 14 residues. The junction had 7 bases not matched to a gene; V was cut back by 5 bases and J by 6 bases. CDR1 MNHEY and CDR2 SMNVEV come from the germline V gene (reference sequence). The CDR3 DNA reads as TGTGCCAGCAGTCGTACAGGGGGCGCAAATGGCTACACCTTC. Translated: CASSRTGGANGYTF.

In this sample, this clone turned up once. This chain connects TRBV10-3 to TRBJ2-7; weak D call: TRBD1 (6 bases). V was trimmed by 3 bases and J by 7 bases, leaving 19 bases between them. The CDR3 is 15 residues long. Germline CDR1 is ENHRY and CDR2 is SYGVKD. The CDR3 reads CAISETSTGTREQYF. For the CDR3, the DNA is TGTGCCATCAGTGAAACGTCGACAGGAACTCGGGAGCAGTACTTC.

The genes are TRBV27 and TRBJ1-1; no reliable D call. V dropped 3 bases and J dropped 4 bases, with 12 bases sitting between them. In germline, CDR1 is MNHEY, CDR2 SMNVEV (reference sequence). The CDR3 sequence is 14 residues long. The CDR3 loop reads CASSFRVSVTEAFF. CDR3 sequence (DNA): TGTGCCAGCAGTTTTAGGGTTAGTGTCACTGAAGCTTTCTTT.

This clone has just a few counts. The chain uses TRBV20-1 and TRBJ1-4; D is unresolved. The ends were cut back, 6 bases at V and 8 bases at J, with 7 bases in the middle. Germline-derived CDR1 and CDR2 are DFQATT and SNEGSKA (reference sequence). The CDR3 is 10 residues long. The CDR3 DNA is TGCAGTGCCATGTCCGAAAAACTGTTTTTT. It translates to CSAMSEKLFF.

This clone was seen once. The rearrangement joins TRBV27 to TRBJ2-3; 8 nucleotides match TRBD1. Germline-derived CDR1 and CDR2 are MNHEY and SMNVEV (reference sequence). J lost 3 bases, V lost 1 base, and 6 bases had no gene match. The CDR3 length is 16 residues. The CDR3 loop reads CASSLLGTGRTDTQYF. DNA for the CDR3: TGTGCCAGCAGTTTATTAGGGACAGGAAGGACAGATACGCAGTATTTT.